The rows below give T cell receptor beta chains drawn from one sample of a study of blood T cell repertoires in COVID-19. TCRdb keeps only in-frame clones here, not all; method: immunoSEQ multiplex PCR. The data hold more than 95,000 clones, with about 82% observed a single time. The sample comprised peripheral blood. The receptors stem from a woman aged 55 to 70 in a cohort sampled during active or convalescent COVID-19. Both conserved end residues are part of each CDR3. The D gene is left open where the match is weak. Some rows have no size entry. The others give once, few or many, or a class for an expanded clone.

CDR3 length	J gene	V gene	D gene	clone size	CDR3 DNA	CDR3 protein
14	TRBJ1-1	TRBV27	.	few	TGTGCCAGCAGTTTCAGGACGGGAAACACTGAAGCTTTCTTT	CASSFRTGNTEAFF
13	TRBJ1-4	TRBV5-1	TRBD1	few	TGCGCCAGCAGCGCGGACAGGAGGGAAAAACTGTTTTTT	CASSADRREKLFF
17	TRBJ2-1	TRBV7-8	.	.	TGTGCCAGCACCTCCTACCCGGGACTGGACTCCTACAATGAGCAGTTCTTC	CASTSYPGLDSYNEQFF
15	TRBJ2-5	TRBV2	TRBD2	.	TGTGCCAGCAGCCCAGGACTAGCGGGAAGGGAGACCCAGTACTTC	CASSPGLAGRETQYF
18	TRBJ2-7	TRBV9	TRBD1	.	TGTGCCAGCAGCGTAGGAGTGACAGGGGGCAAGTTCCTCTACGAGCAGTACTTC	CASSVGVTGGKFLYEQYF
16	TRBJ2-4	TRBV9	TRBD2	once	TGTGCCAGCAGTCCTTCGGGGGGACCGGCCAAAAACATTCAGTACTTC	CASSPSGGPAKNIQYF
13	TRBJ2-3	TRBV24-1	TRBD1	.	TGTGCCACCAGTGGGACAGGGGCAGATACGCAGTATTTT	CATSGTGADTQYF
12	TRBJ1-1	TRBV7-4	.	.	TGTGCCAGCAGCTTAGACAGGTCGGGAGCTTTCTTT	CASSLDRSGAFF
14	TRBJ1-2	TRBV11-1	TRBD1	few	TGTGCCAGCAGCACCGGGACAGCTAACTATGGCTACACCTTC	CASSTGTANYGYTF
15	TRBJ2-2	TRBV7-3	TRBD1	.	TGTGCCAGCAAAGGGGGGACAGGGAACACCGGGGAGCTGTTTTTT	CASKGGTGNTGELFF
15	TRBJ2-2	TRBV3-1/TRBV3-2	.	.	TGTGCCAGCAGCCCTGCCCGACAATCCACCGGGGAGCTGTTTTTT	CASSPARQSTGELFF
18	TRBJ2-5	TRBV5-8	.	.	TGTGCCAGCAGCGCGGGACACCGATTCGTTGGGGGGGGAGAGACCCAGTACTTC	CASSAGHRFVGGGETQYF
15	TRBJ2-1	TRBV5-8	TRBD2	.	TGTGCCAGCAGCTTTGCATTTGGGACTATCAATGAGCAGTTCTTC	CASSFAFGTINEQFF
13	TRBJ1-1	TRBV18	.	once	TGTGCCAGCGCATGGACAGTGAACACTGAAGCTTTCTTT	CASAWTVNTEAFF
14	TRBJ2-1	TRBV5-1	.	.	TGCGCCAGCAGCCCCCGGGAGTTTTACAATGAGCAGTTCTTC	CASSPREFYNEQFF
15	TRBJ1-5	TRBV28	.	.	TGTGCCAGCAGTCCTGGGCAGCCTGGCCATCAGCCCCAGCATTTT	CASSPGQPGHQPQHF
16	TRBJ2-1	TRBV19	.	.	TGTGCCAGTACGGGTAGCGGAGGGAGCTCCTACAATGAGCAGTTCTTC	CASTGSGGSSYNEQFF
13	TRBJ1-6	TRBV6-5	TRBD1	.	TGTGCCAGCGAGGGACAGGTGAATTCACCCCTCCACTTT	CASEGQVNSPLHF
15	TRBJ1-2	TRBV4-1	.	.	TGCGCCAGCAGCCAAGATCTCCTGGGGAGCAGAAGCTACACCTTC	CASSQDLLGSRSYTF
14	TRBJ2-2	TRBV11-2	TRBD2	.	TGTGCCAGCAGCCCGGGACTAGCAGGCGGGGAGCTGTTTTTT	CASSPGLAGGELFF
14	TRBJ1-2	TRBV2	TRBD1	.	TGTGCCCGTACGCCGGGACAGGGGACCTATGGCTACACCTTC	CARTPGQGTYGYTF
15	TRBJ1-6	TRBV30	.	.	TGTGCCTGGAAGGTTACCAGGGGCTATAATTCACCCCTCCACTTT	CAWKVTRGYNSPLHF
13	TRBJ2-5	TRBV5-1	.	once	TGCGCCAGCAGCCCAGGTTACCAAGAGACCCAGTACTTC	CASSPGYQETQYF
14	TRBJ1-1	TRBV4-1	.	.	TGCGCCAGCAGCCAAGATTCCCGCGGGACTGAAGCTTTCTTT	CASSQDSRGTEAFF
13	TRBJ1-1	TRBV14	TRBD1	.	TGTGCCAGCAGCGCCTACAGGGGCGCTGAAGCTTTCTTT	CASSAYRGAEAFF
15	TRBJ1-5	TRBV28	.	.	TGTGCCAGCAGTGAGACACCTTATAGCAATCAGCCCCAGCATTTT	CASSETPYSNQPQHF
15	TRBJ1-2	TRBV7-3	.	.	TGTGCCAGCAGCCCGAGACAGGCAGACCCCTATGGCTACACCTTC	CASSPRQADPYGYTF
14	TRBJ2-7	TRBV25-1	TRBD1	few	TGTGCCAGCAGAAGCGGACAGGGGGTCTACGAGCAGTACTTC	CASRSGQGVYEQYF
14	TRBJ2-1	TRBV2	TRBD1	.	TGTGCCAGCAGGTGGGACAGGGGGCCCAATGAGCAGTTCTTC	CASRWDRGPNEQFF
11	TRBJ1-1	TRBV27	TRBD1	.	TGTGCCAGCATCGGGACAGCTGAAGCTTTCTTT	CASIGTAEAFF
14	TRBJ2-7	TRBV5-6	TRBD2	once	TGTGCCAGCGCCCCGGGGGGTAGTTTCTACGAGCAGTACTTC	CASAPGGSFYEQYF
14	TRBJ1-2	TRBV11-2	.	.	TGTGCCAGCAGCTTACGGCCAGGCGCCTATGGCTACACCTTC	CASSLRPGAYGYTF
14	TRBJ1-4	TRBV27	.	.	TGTGCCAGCAGCTATGGGTTCAGGGGTGAAAAACTGTTTTTT	CASSYGFRGEKLFF
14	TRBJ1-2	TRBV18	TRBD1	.	TGTGCCAGCTCACCGGACAGGGGGCTGCTTGGCTACACCTTC	CASSPDRGLLGYTF
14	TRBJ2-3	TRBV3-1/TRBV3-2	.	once	TGTGCCAGCACCCGACACGCTAGCACAGATACGCAGTATTTT	CASTRHASTDTQYF
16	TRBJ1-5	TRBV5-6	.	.	TGTGCCAGCAGCTTGGGCAGGGGCAATCCATATCAGCCCCAGCATTTT	CASSLGRGNPYQPQHF
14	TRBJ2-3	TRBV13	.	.	TGTGCCAGCAGCCCCCCCGGGGGAACAGATACGCAGTATTTT	CASSPPGGTDTQYF
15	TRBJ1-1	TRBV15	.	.	TGTGCCACCAGCAGAGATCCAGGGGCGGGCACTGAAGCTTTCTTT	CATSRDPGAGTEAFF
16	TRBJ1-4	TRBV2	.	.	TGTGCCAGCAGTGAGGGAGGGCGGGCAACTAATGAAAAACTGTTTTTT	CASSEGGRATNEKLFF
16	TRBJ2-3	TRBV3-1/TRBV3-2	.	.	TGTGCCAGCAGCCAAAGCCGAATCGGGGAAGGGCTTAAAAAGTATTTT	CASSQSRIGEGLKKYF
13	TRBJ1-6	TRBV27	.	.	TGTGCCAGCAGTTTATCTCCGGATTCACCCCTCCACTTT	CASSLSPDSPLHF
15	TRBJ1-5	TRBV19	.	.	TGTGCCAGTAATGGCCATCTGAATAGCAATCAGCCCCAGCATTTT	CASNGHLNSNQPQHF
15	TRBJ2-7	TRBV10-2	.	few	TGTATCTACCCCCCGTTCAGGGTTTTCACCTACGAGCAGTACTTC	CIYPPFRVFTYEQYF
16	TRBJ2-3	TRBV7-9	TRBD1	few	TGTGCCAGCAGACTGGGACAGGGGCGCCCCACAGATACGCAGTATTTT	CASRLGQGRPTDTQYF